This TCR beta chain was identified in a study of blood T cell repertoires in COVID-19. Study in general: PBMCs, B-cell-depleted T cells, or T cells provided the cDNA or gDNA that made up the material.

As handled by the study authors: Counts of nucleated cells, estimated from reference gene primer amplification, were obtained. The data were produced by immunoSEQ multiplex PCR, yet TCRdb's version contains in-frame clones alone and is incomplete. V, J and clone size are those of that table, while D and trimming were read from the DNA. The data hold about 220,000 clones, with roughly 84% observed a single time. The CDR3 runs to 15 residues. Germline V gene lookup returns CDR1 SGHNT and CDR2 YYREEE (reference sequence). V gave up 3 bases and J gave up 1 base, with 10 bases separating them. This TCR was recovered from a woman older than 75 with acute or convalescent COVID-19. Sequenced material: peripheral blood. The V and J genes are TRBV5-4 and TRBJ2-2; no reliable D call. Here the CDR3 reads CASSSDIRNTGELFF. CDR3 DNA sequence: TGTGCCAGCAGCTCTGACATTCGGAACACCGGGGAGCTGTTTTTT.